The 30 T cell receptor beta chains reported below all come from one sample, sequenced in a study of cytomegalovirus exposure and HLA in healthy donors (dated 2017 in TCRdb). Library preparation used the immunoSEQ multiplex PCR assay. A mixture of 60 forward primers for TCR Vbeta segments and 13 reverse primers for TCR Jbeta segments was used in the multiplex PCR. TCRdb holds this immuneACCESS table with in-frame rearrangements only. Some clones are missing; in checked studies, unresolved V genes explain under half, and the rest has no known cause. The sample contains 150,000 to 200,000 clones, roughly a tenth of them found a single time. Jointly, the top ten make up over 1% of the sample. Input material: PBMCs. The receptors were gathered from a woman aged 30 to 39 in good health and CMV-seropositive.

This rearrangement joins TRBV13 to TRBJ2-3, with TRBD2 identical over 11 bases. Per germline, CDR1 PRHDT and CDR2 FYEKMQ (reference sequence). This CDR3 is built from 15 residues. The ends lost 4 bases at V and 8 bases at J; junction bases unmatched: 8. The CDR3 region has the DNA TGTGCCAGCAGCTCATTAGCGGGAGGGCCGACTACGCAGTATTTT. Translation gives CASSSLAGGPTTQYF.

This chain connects TRBV2 to TRBJ2-1; 13 bases are a match to TRBD2. CDR3 length: 15 amino acids. In germline, CDR1 is SNHLY, CDR2 FYNNEI. After removal of 9 bases from V and 4 bases from J, the junction contained 6 bases not matched to a gene. The DNA for the CDR3 is TGTGCCAGGCGACTAGCGGGAGGATCTTACAATGAGCAGTTCTTC. Translated: CARRLAGGSYNEQFF.

The gene calls are TRBV2 and TRBJ2-3; 7 bases are shared with TRBD1. Germline lookup yields CDR1 SNHLY and CDR2 FYNNEI. With V trimmed by 2 bases and J by 2 bases, 4 bases remained unmatched. This CDR3 comprises 15 residues. The CDR3 region is CASSEWDRITDTQYF. In DNA, the CDR3 is TGTGCCAGCAGTGAATGGGACAGAATCACAGATACGCAGTATTTT.

The V and J genes are TRBV29-1 and TRBJ2-1, with 8 bases lining up with TRBD2. Losses at the gene ends were 4 bases for V and 4 bases for J; bases not matched to a gene: 6. The CDR3 is 14 amino acids. CDR1 is SQVTM and CDR2 is ANQGSEA in the germline V gene. The CDR3 is CSVGWTSNYNEQFF. For the CDR3, the DNA is TGCAGCGTTGGGTGGACTAGCAATTACAATGAGCAGTTCTTC.

Only a few counts were recorded for this clone. The chain uses TRBV27 and TRBJ1-2; TRBD1 agrees at 10 bases. CDR3 length: 13 residues. CDR1 and CDR2 (germline): MNHEY, SMNVEV (reference sequence). The V segment lost 8 bases and the J segment 8 bases; nucleotides outside the gene matches: 8. The CDR3 DNA sequence: TGTGCCAGCGGACTCGACAGGGGGCCCGGCTACACCTTC. Amino acids: CASGLDRGPGYTF.

The genes are TRBV7-2 and TRBJ1-1, with 7 bases matching TRBD1. The CDR3 spans 14 residues. The V segment lost 5 bases and the J segment 0 bases; nucleotides outside the gene matches: 3. The germline CDR1 and CDR2 sequences are SGHTA and FQGNSA. CDR3 sequence: CASSPGQVNTEAFF. The CDR3 nucleotides are TGTGCCAGCAGCCCAGGACAGGTGAACACTGAAGCTTTCTTT.

The rearrangement links TRBV2 to TRBJ2-6; 11 bases agree with TRBD2. CDR1 SNHLY and CDR2 FYNNEI come from the germline V gene. This CDR3 contains 21 residues. Trimming took 1 base from V and 0 from J; bases not matched to a gene: 11. The CDR3 sequence: CASSEGVGGTSGSSGANVLTF. CDR3 DNA sequence: TGTGCCAGCAGTGAAGGGGTCGGGGGAACTAGCGGGAGCTCTGGGGCCAACGTCCTGACTTTC.

This sequence joins TRBV6-1 and TRBJ2-1; 7 nucleotides line up with TRBD1. CDR1 is MNHNS and CDR2 is SASEGT in the germline V gene. The CDR3 runs to 15 residues. Trimming cost V 1 base and J 2 bases; bases outside gene matches: 2. CDR3 in DNA: TGTGCCAGCAGTGAAGACAGGGGACCCTACAATGAGCAGTTCTTC. Translated, it gives CASSEDRGPYNEQFF.

The chain combines TRBV7-9 with TRBJ1-1; a weak D match, TRBD1 (5 bases). The ends were cut back, 1 base at V and 0 bases at J, with 18 bases in the middle. Per the germline V gene, CDR1 is SEHNR and CDR2 is FQNEAQ (reference sequence). This CDR3 comprises 18 residues. As DNA, the CDR3 is TGTGCCAGCAGCTTAGTGCCCCGCGACAGCTCCATGAACACTGAAGCTTTCTTT. Translation: CASSLVPRDSSMNTEAFF.

The chain carries TRBV5-1 and TRBJ2-1; 7 bases are a match to TRBD1. Germline V CDR1 and CDR2: SGHRS, YFSETQ. V shed 0 bases and J 1 base; nucleotides not matched to a gene: 1. CDR3 length: 15 residues. The CDR3 sequence is CASSLDRGSYNEQFF. CDR3 DNA: TGCGCCAGCAGCTTGGACAGGGGATCCTACAATGAGCAGTTCTTC.

The rearrangement joins TRBV27 to TRBJ1-1; D remains unclear. Deletions cut 4 bases from V and 11 bases from J, with 17 bases between. This CDR3 region has 13 residues. The germline V gene encodes CDR1 MNHEY and CDR2 SMNVEV (reference sequence). The CDR3 loop reads CASSSPASVKAFF. The CDR3 coding sequence is TGTGCCAGCAGTTCCCCCGCGAGTGTGAAGGCTTTCTTT.

This chain connects TRBV5-4 to TRBJ1-2, with D unclear. Germline V gene lookup returns CDR1 SGHNT and CDR2 YYREEE (reference sequence). The CDR3 is 18 amino acids. Trimming cost V 0 bases and J 1 base, with 19 bases left between them. The CDR3 reads CASSLGLVDYRGNYGYTF. The CDR3 DNA reads TGTGCCAGCAGCTTGGGTTTAGTGGACTACAGAGGTAACTATGGCTACACCTTC.

In its sample, this clone was seen a few times. The gene calls are TRBV5-4 and TRBJ1-1; TRBD1 matches at 8 bases. CDR1 and CDR2 from the germline V gene are SGHNT and YYREEE (reference sequence). The ends lost 4 bases at V and 11 bases at J; junction bases unmatched: 10. The CDR3 is 13 residues long. The CDR3 loop reads CASSESGQGRAFF. The CDR3 DNA follows: TGTGCCAGCAGCGAATCAGGACAGGGAAGGGCTTTCTTT.

This clone appeared a few times. The chain carries TRBV6-5 and TRBJ1-1, with D possibly being TRBD1 (5 bases). Germline V gene sequence: CDR1 MNHEY, CDR2 SVGAGI. The CDR3 is made up of 14 amino acids. V was shortened by 2 bases and J by 0 bases, with 7 bases between the two germline ends. In nucleotides, the CDR3 is TGTGCCAGCAGTTACAGACAGATGAACACTGAAGCTTTCTTT. It translates to CASSYRQMNTEAFF.

The sample holds a few counts of this clone. This chain uses TRBV13 with TRBJ1-2; D possibly corresponds to TRBD1 (6 bases). The germline CDR1 and CDR2 sequences are PRHDT and FYEKMQ (reference sequence). This CDR3 spans 15 amino acids. V was shortened by 4 bases and J by 8 bases, with 20 bases between the two germline ends. CDR3 nucleotides: TGTGCCAGCAGCTCCTACAGGGAGAGGGCTTTGGGCTACACCTTC. It translates to CASSSYRERALGYTF.

The rearrangement joins TRBV30 to TRBJ1-2; 10 bases match TRBD1. CDR3 size: 15 residues. The V and J ends lost 2 bases and 6 bases, in that order; junction bases with no gene match: 9. Germline CDR1 GTSNPN, CDR2 SVGIG (reference sequence). DNA for the CDR3: TGTGCCTGGAGTCGGCTGCGAGGGACAGGGGATGGCTACACCTTC. As protein: CAWSRLRGTGDGYTF.

This clone has more than one count but fewer than ten. The chain has TRBV19 and TRBJ1-1; 11 bases are a match to TRBD1. The V gene end was trimmed by 3 bases and the J gene end by 5 bases; junction bases not matched to a gene: 5. Germline V gives CDR1 LNHDA, CDR2 SQIVND (reference sequence). This CDR3 is 15 amino acids long. CDR3 nucleotides: TGTGCCAGTAGTATCTGGGACAGGGGGGGGACTGAAGCTTTCTTT. This encodes CASSIWDRGGTEAFF.

This clone was counted between two and nine times. The rearrangement uses TRBV5-1 and TRBJ1-5; D remains unclear. Germline-derived CDR1 and CDR2 are SGHRS and YFSETQ. This CDR3 is 15 amino acids long. V was pared by 5 bases and J by 5 bases, with 17 bases between. In nucleotides, the CDR3 is TGCGCCAGCAGTACCTATGGAGGGCCGGATCAGCCCCAGCATTTT. As protein: CASSTYGGPDQPQHF.

V and J are TRBV7-2 and TRBJ2-7; 10 nucleotides agree with TRBD1. V trimming: 5 bases; J trimming: 4 bases; junction bases outside the gene matches: 8. The CDR3 totals 15 residues. The germline CDR1 and CDR2 sequences are SGHTA and FQGNSA. The CDR3 sequence: CASSVGTGAAYEQYF. The CDR3, as DNA: TGTGCCAGCAGCGTCGGGACAGGGGCAGCATACGAGCAGTACTTC. The complete variable domain, with remaining parts taken from reference TRBV7-2 and TRBJ2-7, reads GAGVSQSPSNKVTEKGKDVELRCDPISGHTALYWYRQSLGQGLEFLIYFQGNSAPDKSGLPSDRFSAERTGGSVSTLTIQRTQQEDSAVYLCASSVGTGAAYEQYFGPGTRLTVT.

A few counts support this clone. CDR3 sequence: CASSLWDRTNYGYTF. In DNA, the CDR3 is TGTGCCAGCAGCTTATGGGACAGAACTAACTATGGCTACACCTTC. The V and J genes are TRBV7-9 and TRBJ1-2; TRBD1 aligns across 7 bases. The CDR3 runs 15 residues. The germline V gene has CDR1 SEHNR and CDR2 FQNEAQ (reference sequence). The V and J ends lost 2 bases and 0 bases, in that order; junction bases with no gene match: 3.

This clone has more than one count but fewer than ten. CDR3 coding DNA: TGTGCCAGCAGCCCGAGGACTTACGCCTCGGATGAGCAGTTCTTC. Protein: CASSPRTYASDEQFF. This sequence joins TRBV7-3 and TRBJ2-1; D might be TRBD2 (5 bases). The CDR3 runs to 15 residues. From germline, CDR1 is SGHTA and CDR2 FQGTGA. Trimming shortened V by 5 bases and J by 8 bases, and 19 bases separated the two germline ends.

Only a few counts were recorded for this clone. This chain uses TRBV4-1 with TRBJ1-5; TRBD1 might be the D (5 bases). V was shortened by 0 bases and J by 6 bases, with 15 bases between the two germline ends. The germline V gene encodes CDR1 MGHRA and CDR2 YSYEKL. The CDR3 spans 16 residues. The DNA of the CDR3 is TGCGCCAGCAGCCAAGATCTGCCAGGGTCGGGTCAGCCCCAGCATTTT. It codes for CASSQDLPGSGQPQHF.

The table lists this clone with a few counts. This same CDR3 is encoded by further DNA sequences in the sample. The chain links TRBV10-1 to TRBJ2-7; 8 positions agree with TRBD1. Germline-derived CDR1 and CDR2 are WNHNN and SYGVQD (reference sequence). The ends lost 8 bases at V and 4 bases at J; junction bases unmatched: 10. The CDR3 has 14 residues. In nucleotides, the CDR3 is TGCGCCAGCTCCCCAGGGACAGGCGGGTACGAGCAGTACTTC. This sequence encodes CASSPGTGGYEQYF.

This clone was seen a handful of times. CDR3 protein: CASSFEDTSEQYF. CDR3 sequence (DNA): TGCGCCAGCAGCTTTGAGGATACCTCCGAGCAGTACTTC. The chain joins TRBV5-1 to TRBJ2-7, with D uncertain. CDR1 and CDR2 from the germline V gene are SGHRS and YFSETQ. The length of the CDR3 is 13 residues. V dropped 2 bases and J dropped 6 bases, with 12 bases sitting between them.

The chain recombines TRBV5-1 with TRBJ1-1; TRBD1 is a possible D gene (5 bases). The CDR3 loop spans 14 amino acids. The V and J ends lost 4 bases and 2 bases respectively, with 12 bases between them. The germline V gene encodes CDR1 SGHRS and CDR2 YFSETQ. CDR3: CASSRLTGNTEAFF. Here the CDR3 DNA reads TGCGCCAGCAGCCGCCTCACAGGAAACACTGAAGCTTTCTTT.

This clone was detected a few times. The chain is built from TRBV13 and TRBJ2-1; 10 bases line up with TRBD2. This CDR3 region has 16 residues. Germline V gives CDR1 PRHDT, CDR2 FYEKMQ (reference sequence). V lost 5 bases and J lost 7; bases outside the gene matches: 11. CDR3 in amino acids: CASSVILAGDLNEQFF. In nucleotides, the CDR3 is TGTGCCAGCAGCGTCATTCTAGCGGGAGATCTAAATGAGCAGTTCTTC. The full variable domain, in which reference TRBV13 and TRBJ2-1 provide the parts outside the CDR3, is AAGVIQSPRHLIKEKRETATLKCYPIPRHDTVYWYQQGPGQDPQFLISFYEKMQSDKGSIPDRFSAQQFSDYHSELNMSSLELGDSALYFCASSVILAGDLNEQFFGPGTRLTVL.

A few counts support this clone. This sequence joins TRBV6-6 and TRBJ2-3; 11 positions agree with TRBD2. From germline, CDR1 is MNHNY and CDR2 SVGAGI (reference sequence). This CDR3 contains 14 residues. V trimming: 11 bases; J trimming: 3 bases; junction bases outside the gene matches: 7. CDR3 in amino acids: CASQTSGMTDTQYF. The CDR3 nucleotides are TGTGCCTCCCAGACTAGCGGGATGACAGATACGCAGTATTTT.

The rearrangement links TRBV5-1 to TRBJ1-3; TRBD1 might be the D (6 bases). V shed 4 bases and J shed 11 bases, with 13 bases lying between them. This CDR3 region has 12 residues. Germline-derived CDR1 and CDR2 are SGHRS and YFSETQ. CDR3 DNA: TGCGCCAGCAGCCGCGGGGGGGGCGCCATATATTTT. This encodes CASSRGGGAIYF.

The V gene is TRBV7-9, the J gene TRBJ2-1, with D tentatively TRBD2 (5 bases). CDR3 length: 15 amino acids. With 0 bases removed from V and 8 bases from J, the gap between germline ends came to 14 bases. CDR1 is SEHNR and CDR2 is FQNEAQ in the germline V gene (reference sequence). The CDR3 DNA is TGTGCCAGCAGCTTAGCGGGAGTTTCGATTGATGAGCAGTTCTTC. Translation: CASSLAGVSIDEQFF.

This clone was counted a few times. The chain is built from TRBV9 and TRBJ1-5; D call uncertain. This CDR3 contains 15 residues. Trimming removed 0 bases from V and 1 base from J, with 8 bases in between. CDR1 is SGDLS, CDR2 YYNGEE, per germline. CDR3 amino acids: CASSVDHGSNQPQHF. The CDR3 DNA follows: TGTGCCAGCAGCGTAGACCATGGCAGCAATCAGCCCCAGCATTTT.